The 7 T cell receptor beta chains below all came from one sample that was sequenced in a study of cytomegalovirus exposure and HLA in healthy donors. A multiplex PCR was run with 60 Vbeta primers and 13 Jbeta primers. Profiled with immunoSEQ multiplex PCR; TCRdb holds only in-frame clones, not every one. The repertoire holds 200,000 to 250,000 clones, with roughly four fifths as singletons. Specimen: PBMCs. Receptor source: a woman aged 40 to 50 in good health and CMV-seronegative.

This clone was seen once. This chain connects TRBV5-8 to TRBJ1-5, with D perhaps TRBD1 (6 bases). V shed 5 bases and J shed 3 bases, with 15 bases lying between them. CDR1 is SGHTS, CDR2 YDEGEE, per germline. CDR3 length: 15 amino acids. The CDR3 here is CASRSSGTHNQPQHF. The CDR3 DNA reads as TGTGCCAGCAGATCCTCCGGGACACACAATCAGCCCCAGCATTTT.

The chain joins TRBV7-2 to TRBJ1-2, with TRBD1 matching over 7 bases. The ends lost 3 bases at V and 8 bases at J; junction bases unmatched: 6. CDR3 length: 13 amino acids. Germline CDR1 reads SGHTA; CDR2 reads FQGNSA. CDR3: CASSLDRPRGYTF. The CDR3 DNA sequence: TGTGCCAGCAGCTTGGACAGGCCGAGAGGCTACACCTTC.

This clone has a handful of counts. J is TRBJ1-4 and V is TRBV5-4; 7 nucleotides agree with TRBD1. Trimming took 2 bases from V and 4 from J; bases not matched to a gene: 5. This CDR3 has 15 residues. Germline V gene data show CDR1 as SGHNT and CDR2 as YYREEE (reference sequence). For the CDR3, the DNA is TGTGCCAGCAGCTTCCACGGGACAGATAATGAAAAACTGTTTTTT. It encodes CASSFHGTDNEKLFF.

The rearrangement links TRBV4-2 to TRBJ2-7; 10 bases fit TRBD2. The CDR3 loop spans 15 amino acids. The V segment lost 4 bases and the J segment 3 bases; nucleotides outside the gene matches: 6. The germline CDR1 and CDR2 sequences are LGHNA and YNFKEQ. CDR3 loop: CASSPRERGGYEQYF. The DNA of the CDR3 is TGTGCCAGCAGCCCCCGGGAGCGGGGGGGCTACGAGCAGTACTTC.

The V gene is TRBV6-5, the J gene TRBJ1-5; 7 positions match TRBD1. V shed 6 bases and J 2 bases; nucleotides not matched to a gene: 7. Per germline, CDR1 MNHEY and CDR2 SVGAGI. The CDR3 length is 15 residues. In DNA form, the CDR3 reads TGTGCCAGCAGCCTGACAGGGCGGCGCAATCAGCCCCAGCATTTT. It is translated as CASSLTGRRNQPQHF.

The chain links TRBV29-1 to TRBJ1-1; a weak D match, TRBD1 (6 bases). V lost 6 bases, J lost 4 bases, and 15 bases lay in between. The CDR3 covers 13 residues. Per the germline V gene, CDR1 is SQVTM and CDR2 is ANQGSEA. The CDR3 here is CSVSEGDGTEAFF. DNA for the CDR3: TGCAGCGTCTCCGAGGGGGACGGCACTGAAGCTTTCTTT.

The rearrangement links TRBV7-9 to TRBJ2-5, with 10 bases that match TRBD2. The V segment lost 1 base and the J segment 2 bases; nucleotides outside the gene matches: 7. Germline lookup yields CDR1 SEHNR and CDR2 FQNEAQ (reference sequence). This CDR3 is built from 17 residues. CDR3 in DNA: TGTGCCAGCAGCTTAGGGGCTAGCGGGGGCCTACAAGAGACCCAGTACTTC. This encodes CASSLGASGGLQETQYF.